The rows below give T cell receptor beta chains drawn from one sample of a study of shared clonotypes between healthy human individuals. Profiled with immunoSEQ multiplex PCR; TCRdb holds only in-frame clones, not every one. Seen here are over a million clones, approximately 80% observed once, and the top ten hold 0.61%. Sequencing was carried out using memory CD4+ T cells from PBMCs. All receptors derive from a man in his late teens or twenties in good health. Some clones in this sample may be carry-over from other donors' samples. The CDR3 runs from the conserved cysteine through the conserved F or W.

J: TRBJ1-5
V: TRBV7-8
CDR3: CASSLAEGQPQHF

J: TRBJ2-1
V: TRBV7-2
CDR3: CASSLTSTSNNEQFF

J: TRBJ2-1
V: TRBV5-1
CDR3: CASSLEVGSYNEQFF

J: TRBJ1-2
V: TRBV5-1
CDR3: CASSSGQGNYGYTF

J: TRBJ2-1
V: TRBV18
CDR3: CASSPASGEQFF

J: TRBJ2-7
V: TRBV2
CDR3: CASSERPSGIYEQYF

J: TRBJ1-1
V: TRBV27
CDR3: CASKVRATGNTEAFF

J: TRBJ1-5
V: TRBV18
CDR3: CASSPLHANSNQPQHF

J: TRBJ2-7
V: TRBV27
CDR3: CASSAPASGGYEQYF

J: TRBJ2-1
V: TRBV11-2
CDR3: CASSPGTATYNEQFF

J: TRBJ2-1
V: TRBV28
CDR3: CASSQTHNEQFF

J: TRBJ1-2
V: TRBV2
CDR3: CASSVPQGASGYTF

J: TRBJ2-2
V: TRBV5-1
CDR3: CARQTGVWTGELFF

J: TRBJ2-3
V: TRBV28
CDR3: CASSSRTGFTDTQYF

J: TRBJ1-2
V: TRBV19
CDR3: CASSIRDRLYGYTF

J: TRBJ2-1
V: TRBV28
CDR3: CASSGGRRGNEQFF

J: TRBJ1-5
V: TRBV30
CDR3: CAWSATARNQPQHF

J: TRBJ2-3
V: TRBV30
CDR3: CAWSVVGADTQYF

J: TRBJ1-1
V: TRBV30
CDR3: CAWTIYTEAFF

J: TRBJ1-3
V: TRBV9
CDR3: CASSDRQGVSGNTIYF

J: TRBJ1-1
V: TRBV21-1
CDR3: CASSKGPQGFF

J: TRBJ1-1
V: TRBV13
CDR3: CASSPLDRLNTEAFF

J: TRBJ1-1
V: TRBV5-1
CDR3: CASSLSRQGRRTEAFF

J: TRBJ2-5
V: TRBV20-1
CDR3: CSARLGETQYF

J: TRBJ2-4
V: TRBV6-4
CDR3: CASSDHRPHSAKNIQYF

J: TRBJ2-2
V: TRBV19
CDR3: CASKETGGIIGELFF

J: TRBJ1-5
V: TRBV28
CDR3: CASSLMGAGDRPQHF

J: TRBJ1-3
V: TRBV6-1
CDR3: CASSEDRGSGNTIYF

J: TRBJ2-1
V: TRBV19
CDR3: CASSIDGTTYNEQFF

J: TRBJ2-2
V: TRBV5-4
CDR3: CASSPGLAGGRRGGELFF

J: TRBJ2-1
V: TRBV7-3
CDR3: CASSLNSVVNEQFF

J: TRBJ2-5
V: TRBV5-1
CDR3: CASSPGGAEETQYF

J: TRBJ2-3
V: TRBV6-5
CDR3: CASSLGQGPDTQYF

J: TRBJ2-1
V: TRBV4-1
CDR3: CASSPASGRKTHNEQFF

J: TRBJ2-5
V: TRBV6-1
CDR3: CASSELREVQETQYF

J: TRBJ2-7
V: TRBV28
CDR3: CASNRLASGYEQYF

J: TRBJ2-7
V: TRBV5-6
CDR3: CASSSPYRQSYEQYF

J: TRBJ2-1
V: TRBV9
CDR3: CASSQGWGGFLNEQFF